The following is a T cell receptor beta chain sequence with its context. Evenly divided among several immunoSEQ plates was the genomic DNA of each subset. Data came from immunoSEQ multiplex PCR; TCRdb stores just in-frame clones and leaves some out. The sample yields some 630,000 clones, about 95% seen once. As defined, naive CD8 cells were CD45RO-negative and positively selected for CCR7, with terminally differentiated effector memory CD45RA+ cells excluded. Looked up from germline, CDR1 is LNHDA and CDR2 is SQIVND (reference sequence). J gave up 4 bases and V 7 bases, and 10 bases lay outside the gene matches. The CDR3 has 16 amino acids. The record originates from a study of shared clonotypes between healthy human individuals.

The sequence came from a woman in her 30s in good health. J is TRBJ2-1 and V is TRBV19, with 10 bases aligning to TRBD2. Input material: naive CD8+ T cells sorted from blood. The CDR3 is CASMGEAGGGYNEQFF. CDR3 coding DNA: TGTGCCAGTATGGGGGAAGCGGGAGGGGGTTACAATGAGCAGTTCTTC.